This T cell receptor beta chain was obtained from a study of a mutant IDH1 vaccine in newly diagnosed glioma. The time point here: week 23, last vaccination. Each vaccine dose was 300 ug of mutant IDH1 20-mer peptide, with topical imiquimod. Comment on this clone: Its antigen is not known.

The table came from immunoSEQ multiplex PCR; TCRdb's copy has only in-frame clones and leaves some out. The sample holds tens of thousands of clones; approximately 81% are singletons and the top ten take approximately 4.3%. Germline CDR1 is SGDLS and CDR2 is YYNGEE. This CDR3 contains 17 residues. Unmatched junction bases numbered 9, after V lost 2 bases and J lost 8 bases. The chain couples TRBV9 to TRBJ2-1; 14 bases line up with TRBD2. The sequenced sample was PBMCs, obtained from a glioma patient whose treatment included an IDH1 peptide vaccine. The TCR sequence derives from a man younger than 40 with glioma. The CDR3: CASSVTGGLAGAYEQFF. The CDR3 DNA sequence: TGTGCCAGCAGCGTCACTGGGGGACTAGCGGGGGCCTATGAGCAGTTCTTC.